This paragraph covers one T cell receptor beta chain sequence. Its specificity is unknown. Among the exclusions were patients with other autoimmune diseases, uncontrolled infections, pregnancy or lactation. Orbital computed tomography, together with clinical symptoms, serum thyroxine, TRAb and thyroid ultrasound, was used for diagnosis. The PBMCs had their origin in 10 ml of fresh peripheral blood. As the template, RNA transcripts were used to amplify TCR beta CDR3 regions. First-round RT-PCR with HTBI primers preceded a second-round multiplex PCR. MiXCR, applied by TCRdb to the multiplex PCR reads, yields one record per CDR3 protein. Here the sample spans fewer than 600,000 distinct CDR3 sequences, 13% to 15% being singletons. The CDR3 sequence is 17 residues long. The V gene end was trimmed by 4 bases and the J gene end by 5 bases; junction bases not matched to a gene: 10. CDR1 and CDR2 from the germline V gene are MGHRA and YSYEKL.

These data belong to a study of Graves' ophthalmopathy and Graves' hyperthyroidism. Findings and caveats of the study: Classification of ophthalmopathy versus stable hyperthyroidism by a 13-signature model yielded around 88% sensitivity and approximately 80% specificity.

This TCR came from a woman between 25 and 40 years old with Graves' ophthalmopathy. The chain uses TRBV4-1 and TRBJ2-2; 10 bases fit TRBD2. The sample consisted of blood. This CDR3 reads CASSRPGAGGLTGELFF. The CDR3 DNA sequence: TGCGCCAGCAGCCGCCCAGGAGCGGGAGGGTTAACCGGGGAGCTGTTTTTT.